The 10 T cell receptor beta chains listed next were all sequenced from one sample in a study of CD8 T cell repertoires and HIV-1 epitope variants. These receptors' targets are unknown. Only in-frame clones appear in the TCRdb table, and some are missing; sequencing was by immunoSEQ multiplex PCR. The data contain about 5,800 clones, around 64% of them singletons. The sequenced sample was cultured CD8+ T cells derived from PBMCs. Receptor source: a male donor with HIV.

The count of this clone is one. The chain is built from TRBV19 and TRBJ2-1; tentative D call: TRBD2 (5 bases). This CDR3 is built from 15 residues. Trimming pared 3 bases from V and 2 bases from J, leaving 11 bases between. Germline CDR1 is LNHDA and CDR2 is SQIVND (reference sequence). CDR3 sequence (DNA): TGTGCCAGTAGTATGTTTCGGGATACCTACAATGAGCAGTTCTTC. This gives the protein CASSMFRDTYNEQFF.

The V gene is TRBV13, the J gene TRBJ2-6; 9 nucleotides agree with TRBD1. This CDR3 is 17 amino acids long. J lost 0 bases, V lost 4 bases, and 4 bases had no gene match. The germline CDR1 and CDR2 sequences are PRHDT and FYEKMQ (reference sequence). The CDR3 bases are TGTGCCAGCAGCTCTGGGACAGGGACCTCTGGGGCCAACGTCCTGACTTTC. This encodes CASSSGTGTSGANVLTF.

The rearrangement links TRBV5-6 to TRBJ2-7; D unresolved. With 2 bases removed from V and 0 bases from J, the gap between germline ends came to 6 bases. Germline-derived CDR1 and CDR2 are SGHDT and YYEEEE. The CDR3 consists of 13 residues. The CDR3 loop is CASSFRASYEQYF. CDR3 nucleotides: TGTGCCAGCAGCTTCCGGGCCTCCTACGAGCAGTACTTC. Full variable domain (rest looked up from reference TRBV5-6 and TRBJ2-7): DAGVTQSPTHLIKTRGQQVTLRCSPKSGHDTVSWYQQALGQGPQFIFQYYEEEERQRGNFPDRFSGHQFPNYSSELNVNALLLGDSALYLCASSFRASYEQYFGPGTRLTVT.

This clone is classed as medium-sized. The chain recombines TRBV28 with TRBJ1-1; D might be TRBD1 (6 bases). The CDR3 totals 13 residues. Trimming removed 6 bases at V and 4 bases at J, with 12 bases between. Germline V gene lookup returns CDR1 MDHEN and CDR2 SYDVKM. The CDR3 here is CASRTGEVTEAFF. The CDR3 DNA sequence: TGTGCCAGCAGGACAGGAGAGGTCACTGAAGCTTTCTTT.

V gene TRBV5-8 combines with J gene TRBJ2-1, with D possibly TRBD2 on 6 matching bases. The CDR3 runs to 12 residues. Germline CDR1 reads SGHTS; CDR2 reads YDEGEE. Between the trimmed V and J ends, which lost 4 bases and 6 bases, there was a span of 8 bases. The CDR3 loop is CASSRDFNEQFF. Here the CDR3 DNA reads TGTGCCAGCAGCCGGGACTTCAATGAGCAGTTCTTC.

This chain links TRBV6-5 with TRBJ1-2, with D perhaps matching TRBD1 (5 bases). Trimming pared 4 bases from V and 6 bases from J, leaving 12 bases between. CDR1 and CDR2 from the germline V gene are MNHEY and SVGAGI. The CDR3 is 13 residues long. CDR3 coding DNA: TGTGCCAGCAGTTTGGGGGAGGGAGATGGCTACACCTTC. It encodes CASSLGEGDGYTF.

The gene calls are TRBV11-2 and TRBJ1-5; D is perhaps TRBD1 (5 bases). Germline assignment: CDR1 SGHAT and CDR2 FQNNGV. The CDR3 extends over 14 amino acids. V gave up 5 bases and J gave up 6 bases, with 14 bases separating them. The CDR3 loop reads CASSRDQEGQPQHF. Here the CDR3 DNA reads TGTGCCAGCAGCAGGGACCAGGAGGGTCAGCCCCAGCATTTT.

The chain combines TRBV7-3 with TRBJ2-1; 9 positions match TRBD1. The junction had 2 bases not matched to a gene; V was cut back by 2 bases and J by 0 bases. The length of the CDR3 is 16 residues. Germline lookup yields CDR1 SGHTA and CDR2 FQGTGA. The CDR3 spells CASSLAGQGSYNEQFF. In DNA form, the CDR3 reads TGTGCCAGCAGCTTAGCGGGACAGGGCTCCTACAATGAGCAGTTCTTC.

The rearrangement uses TRBV9 and TRBJ2-1; 8 bases align to TRBD2. The CDR3 is made up of 15 amino acids. Germline-derived CDR1 and CDR2 are SGDLS and YYNGEE. Trimming at V came to 4 bases and at J to 6 bases, leaving 9 bases not matched to a gene. CDR3 in DNA: TGTGCCAGCAGCCCCAGCGGGGGCTTTACCAATGAGCAGTTCTTC. Amino acid sequence: CASSPSGGFTNEQFF.

This clone has just a few counts. The rearrangement joins TRBV6-5 to TRBJ1-2; unclear D gene. Deletions cut 7 bases from V and 4 bases from J, with 13 bases between. CDR1 MNHEY and CDR2 SVGAGI come from the germline V gene. This CDR3 comprises 13 residues. This chain's CDR3 is CASTVGETYGYTF. CDR3 nucleotides: TGTGCCAGCACCGTAGGTGAAACCTATGGCTACACCTTC.